Following are 14 T cell receptor beta chains from one sample sequenced in a study of early T cells in non-severe SARS-CoV-2 infection. MiXCR, run by TCRdb on the 5' RACE reads, gives a single entry per CDR3 protein. This sample carries tens of thousands of distinct CDR3 sequences, roughly 4.4% of them seen once, and the ten largest clones take around 19%. Specimen: whole blood. The source is an adult who was a healthcare worker with PCR-confirmed SARS-CoV-2 infection or an uninfected control (not recorded which).

This clonotype has at least ten counts. J is TRBJ1-2 and V is TRBV13; D call uncertain. Germline CDR1 reads PRHDT; CDR2 reads FYEKMQ (reference sequence). Trimming stripped 6 bases from V and 7 bases from J, with 12 bases between. This CDR3 has 12 amino acids. The CDR3 loop reads CASSNRAGGYTF. The DNA of the CDR3 is TGTGCCAGCAGTAATAGGGCCGGTGGCTACACCTTC.

This clonotype was detected ten times or more. The genes are TRBV6-5 and TRBJ1-2; D might be TRBD1 (6 bases). CDR1 is MNHEY and CDR2 is SVGAGI in the germline V gene. The CDR3 is 13 residues long. V was shortened by 8 bases and J by 8 bases, with 18 bases between the two germline ends. CDR3: CASWGGQSYGYTF. The CDR3 DNA is TGTGCCAGCTGGGGGGGGCAGTCTTACGGCTACACCTTC.

This chain links TRBV7-9 with TRBJ2-3; 7 bases are shared with TRBD1. The CDR3 spans 13 residues. Losses at the gene ends were 4 bases for V and 4 bases for J; bases not matched to a gene: 2. The V gene's germline CDR1 is SEHNR and CDR2 FQNEAQ (reference sequence). CDR3 amino acids: CASSSGTADTQYF. The CDR3 nucleotides read TGTGCCAGCAGCTCAGGGACAGCAGATACGCAGTATTTT.

This clonotype was recorded at least ten times. The chain is built from TRBV5-1 and TRBJ2-1, with TRBD1 matching 7 bases. This CDR3 contains 14 residues. With V trimmed by 2 bases and J by 8 bases, 7 bases remained unmatched. Germline CDR1 is SGHRS and CDR2 is YFSETQ. The CDR3 nucleotides are TGCGCCAGCAGCTTAGGACAGGTAGGCGATGAGCAGTTCTTC. This codes for CASSLGQVGDEQFF.

This clonotype has more than one count but fewer than ten. V is TRBV12-3 or TRBV12-4 and J is TRBJ2-2, with D possibly TRBD1 on 5 matching bases. Trimming cost V 5 bases and J 5 bases, with 12 bases left between them. This CDR3 spans 14 amino acids. CDR3 coding DNA: TGTGCCAGCAGTAGGACCAGGGTAACCGGGGAGCTGTTTTTT. Encoded protein: CASSRTRVTGELFF.

In its sample, this clonotype was seen many times. The rearrangement links TRBV10-3 to TRBJ2-1, with 9 positions matching TRBD2. J gave up 9 bases and V 11 bases, and 11 bases lay outside the gene matches. The V gene's germline CDR1 is ENHRY and CDR2 SYGVKD. There are 13 residues in the CDR3. The CDR3 is CAASPSGAGEQFF. Here the CDR3 DNA reads TGTGCCGCAAGCCCTAGCGGGGCGGGTGAGCAGTTCTTC.

This clonotype came up a few times. The chain recombines TRBV7-8 with TRBJ1-1; D not resolved. CDR1 and CDR2 (germline): SGHVS, FQNEAQ. The CDR3 covers 14 residues. V lost 3 bases, J lost 1 base, and 9 bases lay in between. The CDR3 loop is CASSLYFTNTEAFF. In nucleotides, the CDR3 is TGTGCCAGCAGCTTGTATTTTACGAACACTGAAGCTTTCTTT.

This clonotype occurred many times. V is TRBV20-1 and J is TRBJ2-1; TRBD2 agrees at 11 bases. Trimming cost V 1 base and J 8 bases; bases outside gene matches: 10. Germline lookup yields CDR1 DFQATT and CDR2 SNEGSKA (reference sequence). The CDR3 is made up of 16 amino acids. CDR3 sequence: CSARVPGLAVGYEQFF. The CDR3 nucleotides read TGCAGTGCTAGAGTGCCGGGACTAGCGGTGGGATATGAGCAGTTCTTC.

By sample share, this clonotype is medium-sized (0.01 to 0.1%). The CDR3 spells CSASSIGLAHTDTQYF. The DNA for the CDR3 is TGCAGTGCTAGCTCCATAGGGCTAGCTCACACAGATACGCAGTATTTT. The genes are TRBV20-1 and TRBJ2-3; maybe TRBD2 (5 bases). This CDR3 is 16 amino acids long. CDR1 and CDR2 (germline): DFQATT, SNEGSKA (reference sequence). Trimming removed 3 bases at V and 2 bases at J, with 18 bases between.

There are a few counts of this clonotype. The chain joins TRBV3-1 to TRBJ2-2, with TRBD2 identical over 8 bases. Per the germline V gene, CDR1 is LGHDT and CDR2 is YNNKEL (reference sequence). This CDR3 has 18 residues. Trimming at V came to 4 bases and at J to 5 bases, leaving 15 bases not matched to a gene. The CDR3 is CASSPPTQAGVGTGELFF. As DNA, the CDR3 is TGTGCCAGCAGCCCCCCAACCCAAGCGGGAGTGGGTACCGGGGAGCTGTTTTTT.

This clonotype was recorded at least ten times. V is TRBV30 and J is TRBJ1-1, with 10 nucleotides matching TRBD1. Germline V CDR1 and CDR2: GTSNPN, SVGIG (reference sequence). CDR3 length: 16 residues. Losses at the gene ends were 5 bases for V and 5 bases for J; bases not matched to a gene: 14. For the CDR3, the DNA is TGTGCCTGGCGCCACCGACAGGGGGCCCATGGGACTGAAGCTTTCTTT. Its translation: CAWRHRQGAHGTEAFF. The variable domain in full, with the rest retrieved from reference TRBV30 and TRBJ1-1, is SQTIHQWPATLVQPVGSPLSLECTVEGTSNPNLYWYRQAAGRGLQLLFYSVGIGQISSEVPQNLSASRPQDRQFILSSKKLLLSDSGFYLCAWRHRQGAHGTEAFFGQGTRLTVV.

This clonotype was seen a few times. The CDR3 DNA sequence: TGTGCCAGCAGTTACTCCGGCCTAGCGGGAGTTTTCAATGAGCAGTTCTTC. The encoded protein is CASSYSGLAGVFNEQFF. This sequence joins TRBV6-2 or TRBV6-3 and TRBJ2-1, with 10 bases matching TRBD2. Germline CDR1 and CDR2: MNHEY and SVGEGT. V lost 0 bases and J lost 6; bases outside the gene matches: 8. CDR3 length: 17 residues.

This clonotype turned up a few times. The chain couples TRBV18 to TRBJ2-3, with D perhaps matching TRBD1 (5 bases). The germline V and J ends were trimmed by 3 bases and 3 bases, with 13 bases remaining between them. Germline loops: CDR1 KGHSH, CDR2 LQKENI. The CDR3 sequence is 15 residues long. Written as DNA, the CDR3 is TGTGCCAGCTCACCCAGTGGGGCCCCAACAGATACGCAGTATTTT. It is translated as CASSPSGAPTDTQYF.

Notes on this clonotype: This could be a read error, since a much larger clone is one nucleotide away. This chain links TRBV28 with TRBJ2-1; 8 bases map to TRBD2. CDR3 length equals 16 residues. Germline V gives CDR1 MDHEN, CDR2 SYDVKM. V dropped 4 bases and J dropped 2; count of bases not matched to a gene: 7. CDR3 coding DNA: TGTGCCAGCAGTTCGAAGACTAGCGAAACCTACAATGAGCAGTTCTTC. This codes for CASSSKTSETYNEQFF.